This is a list of T cell receptor beta chains from one sample in a study of T cells in Graves' hyperthyroidism and ophthalmopathy. TCRdb itself ran the multiplex PCR reads through MiXCR, one entry per CDR3 protein. The sample has some 560,000 distinct CDR3 sequences; 12% to 15% are singletons. Sequencing was done on a sample of blood. The receptors were sampled from a woman aged 40-49 years with Graves' hyperthyroidism. CDR3s include the opening cysteine and the closing phenylalanine or tryptophan. The order of the fields is D gene, V gene, J gene, clone size, CDR3 DNA, CDR3 protein. A D gene is named only where the DNA matches it firmly. A clone size is listed for some rows: how often the clone was seen (once, few, many), or a class if it is expanded.

D: NA
V: TRBV6-1
J: TRBJ1-3
size: NA
DNA: TGTGCCAGCAAACTGCCGTCTGGAAACACCATATATTTT
CDR3: CASKLPSGNTIYF

D: NA
V: TRBV28
J: TRBJ2-7
size: many
DNA: TGTGCCAGCCGCCGCCGGACGGTCTCCTACGAGCAGTACTTC
CDR3: CASRRRTVSYEQYF

D: TRBD2
V: TRBV7-9
J: TRBJ2-1
size: few
DNA: TGTGCCAGCAGCCCCGGGACTACAACCTCTAATGAGCAGTTCTTC
CDR3: CASSPGTTTSNEQFF

D: NA
V: TRBV7-9
J: TRBJ2-7
size: NA
DNA: TGTGCCAGCAGGTCTGGCGAACCCTACGAGCAGTACTTC
CDR3: CASRSGEPYEQYF

D: NA
V: TRBV20-1
J: TRBJ2-2
size: NA
DNA: TGCAGTGCTAGAGTTACAGTGGGAGGATCGAACACCGGGGAGCTGTTTTTT
CDR3: CSARVTVGGSNTGELFF

D: TRBD2
V: TRBV20-1
J: TRBJ2-1
size: many
DNA: TGCAGTGCTAGAGATACTAGCGGGATCTCCAATGAGCAGTTCTTC
CDR3: CSARDTSGISNEQFF

D: NA
V: TRBV7-6
J: TRBJ2-1
size: NA
DNA: TGTGCCAGCGCTCCCAAGGGGTTGGTTGAGCAGTTCTTC
CDR3: CASAPKGLVEQFF

D: NA
V: TRBV5-8
J: TRBJ2-6
size: few
DNA: TGTGCCAGCAGCCCCCACACGGCTGGGGCCAACGTCCTGACTTTC
CDR3: CASSPHTAGANVLTF

D: TRBD1
V: TRBV20-1
J: TRBJ2-3
size: many
DNA: TGCAGTGCCCGAGGGGACAGGGAGGAATATACGCAGTATTTT
CDR3: CSARGDREEYTQYF

D: NA
V: TRBV11-2
J: TRBJ2-5
size: many
DNA: TGTGCCAGCAGCCGCGCTCCCACAGGACAAGAGACCCAGTACTTC
CDR3: CASSRAPTGQETQYF

D: NA
V: TRBV5-6
J: TRBJ1-5
size: many
DNA: TGTGCCAGCAGCTTGAGGGAGGGTAATCAGCCCCAGCATTTT
CDR3: CASSLREGNQPQHF

D: TRBD1
V: TRBV5-1
J: TRBJ2-4
size: many
DNA: TGCGCCAGCAGCTTGGGTCCGACAGGGCTTCGGGACATTCAGTACTTC
CDR3: CASSLGPTGLRDIQYF

D: NA
V: TRBV5-5
J: TRBJ2-1
size: many
DNA: TGTGCCAGCAGCGCGGAGGTTCAGGGGATATACAATGAGCAGTTCTTC
CDR3: CASSAEVQGIYNEQFF

D: NA
V: TRBV6-1
J: TRBJ2-2
size: NA
DNA: TGTGCCAGCAGTTATCAGACCAGCAACCCCCTCGGGGAGCTGTTTTTT
CDR3: CASSYQTSNPLGELFF

D: NA
V: TRBV20-1
J: TRBJ1-5
size: many
DNA: TGCAGTGCTCCCACCGCAAAGAGGGCACGGAGGACCAATCAGCCCCAGCATTTT
CDR3: CSAPTAKRARRTNQPQHF

D: TRBD1
V: TRBV29-1
J: TRBJ1-5
size: few
DNA: TGCAGCGTTGGAGGGACAGGGGTTAATCAGCCCCAGCATTTT
CDR3: CSVGGTGVNQPQHF

D: TRBD1
V: TRBV16
J: TRBJ1-5
size: NA
DNA: TGTGCCAGCAGCCAATTCGAGGGGGCTCCTAATCAGCCCCAGCATTTT
CDR3: CASSQFEGAPNQPQHF

D: NA
V: TRBV5-1
J: TRBJ2-1
size: NA
DNA: TGCGCCAGCAGCTTGGTTAGCGGAGTGCCCAATAATGAGCAGTTCTTC
CDR3: CASSLVSGVPNNEQFF

D: NA
V: TRBV20-1
J: TRBJ2-7
size: few
DNA: TGCAGTGCTAGAGACGGCGCTGAGCAGTACTTC
CDR3: CSARDGAEQYF